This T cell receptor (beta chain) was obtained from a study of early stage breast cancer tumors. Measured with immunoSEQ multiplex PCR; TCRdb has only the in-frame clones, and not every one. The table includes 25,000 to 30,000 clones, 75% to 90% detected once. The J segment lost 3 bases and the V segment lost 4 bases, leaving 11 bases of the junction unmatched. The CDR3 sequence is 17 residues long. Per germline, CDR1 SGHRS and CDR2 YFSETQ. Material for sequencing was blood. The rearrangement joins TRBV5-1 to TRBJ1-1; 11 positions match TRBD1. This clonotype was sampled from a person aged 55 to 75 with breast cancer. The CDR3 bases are TGCGCCAGCAGCATGGGACAGGGGGGGCGCGGCCACACTGAAGCTTTCTTT. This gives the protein CASSMGQGGRGHTEAFF.